Listed below are T cell receptor beta chains from one sample, sequenced in a study of cytomegalovirus exposure and HLA in healthy donors. Generated by immunoSEQ multiplex PCR, the TCRdb table keeps only in-frame clones and is missing some. The data contain some 330,000 clones, more than 80% of them singletons. The material sequenced was PBMCs. The receptors shown here come from a woman between 18 and 29 years old in good health and CMV-seronegative. Each CDR3 is given with its conserved first and last residue. D genes are given only for firm matches. Not all rows give a size; the values are once, few, many and, for expanded clones, a class.

-,TRBV7-9,TRBJ2-3,TRBD2,CASSLAGGQIGEDTQYF,TGTGCCAGCAGCTTAGCGGGAGGGCAAATAGGGGAAGATACGCAGTATTTT
once,TRBV4-1,TRBJ1-4,TRBD1,CASSQEGQFATNEKLFF,TGCGCCAGCAGCCAAGAGGGACAGTTTGCAACTAATGAAAAACTGTTTTTT
-,TRBV7-2,TRBJ2-7,-,CASSLTERYEQYF,TGTGCCAGCAGCTTAACCGAGCGCTACGAGCAGTACTTC
-,TRBV11-2,TRBJ2-1,-,CASSLFSSVSYEQFF,TGTGCCAGCAGCTTATTTTCCAGCGTTAGTTATGAGCAGTTCTTC
-,TRBV10-3,TRBJ2-1,-,CAISSASPGSYNEQFF,TGTGCCATCAGTAGCGCTAGCCCCGGCTCCTACAATGAGCAGTTCTTC
-,TRBV15,TRBJ2-7,-,CATSRDAPGIYEQYF,TGTGCCACCAGCAGAGATGCCCCGGGGATATACGAGCAGTACTTC
-,TRBV27,TRBJ2-3,TRBD2,CASSSIVSGAGPDTQYF,TGTGCCAGCAGTTCCATAGTTAGCGGGGCGGGGCCAGATACGCAGTATTTT
-,TRBV11-3,TRBJ2-2,-,CASSLDQEVTGELFF,TGTGCCAGCAGCTTAGATCAGGAGGTGACCGGGGAGCTGTTTTTT
-,TRBV10-3,TRBJ2-7,TRBD2,CAIGGRGSGSSYEQYF,TGTGCCATCGGGGGGCGTGGTAGCGGGAGCTCCTACGAGCAGTACTTC
-,TRBV7-2,TRBJ2-1,-,CASSLDLKTEQFF,TGTGCCAGCAGCTTAGATCTTAAGACAGAGCAGTTCTTC
-,TRBV6-5,TRBJ2-7,TRBD2,CASSYRTSGVSYEQYF,TGTGCCAGCAGTTACCGAACTAGCGGGGTCTCCTACGAGCAGTACTTC
-,TRBV6-1,TRBJ1-1,-,CASKTGLNTEAFF,TGTGCCAGCAAGACAGGTCTGAACACTGAAGCTTTCTTT
-,TRBV29-1,TRBJ1-1,TRBD1,CSAPGTGNTEAFF,TGCAGCGCACCCGGGACAGGGAACACTGAAGCTTTCTTT
-,TRBV9,TRBJ2-6,TRBD1,CASSPGTGISGANVLTF,TGTGCCAGCAGCCCCGGGACAGGCATCTCTGGGGCCAACGTCCTGACTTTC
-,TRBV4-3,TRBJ2-1,-,CASSQEVPGLGAYNEQFF,TGCGCCAGCAGCCAAGAAGTACCGGGACTTGGAGCCTACAATGAGCAGTTCTTC
-,TRBV18,TRBJ1-5,-,CASSPLTGGDQPQHF,TGTGCCAGCTCACCCCTGACAGGAGGAGATCAGCCCCAGCATTTT
-,TRBV11-2,TRBJ2-7,-,CASSSRRAGVFYEQYF,TGTGCCAGCAGCTCGCGGCGGGCAGGGGTTTTCTACGAGCAGTACTTC
-,TRBV2,TRBJ2-2,TRBD1,CASSARQGHTGELFF,TGTGCCAGCAGTGCCCGACAGGGGCACACCGGGGAGCTGTTTTTT
-,TRBV19,TRBJ1-2,TRBD1,CASSSGQGLTGYTF,TGTGCCAGTAGTTCTGGACAGGGATTAACTGGCTACACCTTC
once,TRBV28,TRBJ2-7,TRBD2,CASRETTSGSSEQYF,TGTGCCAGCAGAGAAACGACTAGCGGGAGTTCCGAGCAGTACTTC
-,TRBV11-2,TRBJ1-1,TRBD1,CASSLGTVTMNTEAFF,TGTGCCAGCAGCCTCGGGACAGTGACCATGAACACTGAAGCTTTCTTT
-,TRBV28,TRBJ2-1,-,CASSPYIRGTNEQFF,TGTGCCAGCAGTCCGTATATCCGGGGGACCAATGAGCAGTTCTTC
once,TRBV2,TRBJ1-1,-,CASSARDDTEAFF,TGTGCCAGCAGTGCGAGAGATGACACTGAAGCTTTCTTT
-,TRBV13,TRBJ1-5,TRBD1,CASSSGTGGINQPQHF,TGTGCCAGCAGCTCGGGGACAGGGGGGATCAATCAGCCCCAGCATTTT
once,TRBV27,TRBJ2-7,TRBD2,CASSRSGSESYEQYF,TGTGCCAGCAGCCGGAGCGGGAGTGAGTCCTACGAGCAGTACTTC
-,TRBV18,TRBJ2-5,-,CASSPRGDLGRETQYF,TGTGCCAGCTCTCCCCGCGGTGACCTCGGAAGGGAGACCCAGTACTTC
-,TRBV18,TRBJ2-1,TRBD2,CASSPATSGTSYNEQFF,TGTGCCAGCTCACCCGCAACTAGCGGTACTTCCTACAATGAGCAGTTCTTC
-,TRBV18,TRBJ2-6,-,CASSPGLGGNGANVLTF,TGTGCCAGCTCACCCGGCTTGGGGGGAAATGGGGCCAACGTCCTGACTTTC
-,TRBV5-1,TRBJ2-7,TRBD2,CASSPGLAGGSVYEQYF,TGCGCCAGCAGCCCGGGACTAGCGGGAGGGTCTGTTTACGAGCAGTACTTC
-,TRBV14,TRBJ2-7,TRBD2,CASSQDYRLAGVSKQYF,TGTGCCAGCAGCCAAGATTATCGACTAGCGGGAGTTAGCAAGCAGTACTTC
-,TRBV18,TRBJ2-1,TRBD2,CASSPGLAGVQEQFF,TGTGCCAGCTCACCAGGATTGGCGGGAGTTCAGGAGCAGTTCTTC
once,TRBV5-1,TRBJ2-3,-,CASSLAGPRAPSTDTQYF,TGCGCCAGCAGCTTGGCCGGGCCGAGGGCCCCTAGCACAGATACGCAGTATTTT
-,TRBV6-4,TRBJ1-1,TRBD1,CASTDRGGIMNTEAFF,TGTGCCAGCACCGACAGGGGCGGAATCATGAACACTGAAGCTTTCTTT
-,TRBV10-2,TRBJ2-7,TRBD1,CASNPTGIVPRF,TGCGCCAGCAACCCGACAGGGATTGTTCCTCGCTTC
-,TRBV10-3,TRBJ2-7,-,CAIRAGGGRYYEQYF,TGTGCCATCAGGGCAGGGGGCGGGAGATACTACGAGCAGTACTTC
-,TRBV4-3,TRBJ1-1,-,CASSQVLGVTEAFF,TGCGCCAGCAGCCAAGTTCTGGGAGTCACTGAAGCTTTCTTT
-,TRBV7-2,TRBJ2-5,-,CASSRQGLEETQYF,TGTGCCAGCAGCCGGCAGGGATTAGAAGAGACCCAGTACTTC
-,TRBV5-6,TRBJ2-5,TRBD1,CASSADRGFAETQYF,TGTGCCAGCAGCGCGGACAGGGGATTCGCGGAGACCCAGTACTTC
-,TRBV19,TRBJ2-7,TRBD2,CASSPGGGSSYEQYF,TGTGCCAGTAGCCCCGGGGGGGGTTCCTCCTACGAGCAGTACTTC
-,TRBV6-5,TRBJ1-1,-,CASSYSPRVYEAFF,TGTGCCAGCAGTTACTCTCCCAGGGTCTATGAAGCTTTCTTT
-,TRBV4-1,TRBJ2-7,-,CASSQVLAYEQYF,TGCGCCAGCAGCCAAGTTCTAGCCTACGAGCAGTACTTC
-,TRBV10-3,TRBJ1-2,-,CAIRAGSQYGYTF,TGTGCCATCAGGGCCGGGAGCCAATATGGCTACACCTTC
-,TRBV6-5,TRBJ2-3,TRBD2,CASSYLPGRGTDTQYF,TGTGCCAGCAGTTACTTGCCAGGGAGGGGCACAGATACGCAGTATTTT
-,TRBV25-1,TRBJ2-2,-,CASSSGVNTGELFF,TGTGCCAGCAGCTCGGGAGTAAACACCGGGGAGCTGTTTTTT
-,TRBV6-5,TRBJ2-7,-,CASSYSGAGNYEQYF,TGTGCCAGCAGTTACTCGGGTGCCGGGAACTACGAGCAGTACTTC
-,TRBV28,TRBJ2-7,TRBD2,CASSLTGLVEDEKYEQYF,TGTGCCAGCAGTCTGACGGGACTAGTCGAAGATGAAAAGTACGAGCAGTACTTC
-,TRBV28,TRBJ1-2,TRBD1,CASSRTLQGAVGGYTF,TGTGCCAGCAGTCGAACACTGCAGGGGGCGGTGGGTGGCTACACCTTC